This TCR beta chain appears in the sequencing data of a study of CD8 T cells in ankylosing spondylitis. The CDR3 is 14 amino acids. Trimming cost V 4 bases and J 0 bases, with 10 bases left between them. In this sample, this clonotype turned up a few times. Its specificity is not known. TCRdb re-called the 5' RACE reads with MiXCR, one entry per CDR3 protein. The sample consists of about 250,000 distinct CDR3 sequences, more than 20% of them appearing once. General study findings and limits: Some motif variants were previously reported in reactive arthritis synovial fluid and blood. Clones linked to disease were reported to show significant enrichment in matched ankylosing spondylitis synovial fluid.

J is TRBJ2-7 and V is TRBV12-3 or TRBV12-4; D is unresolved. The clonotype was recovered from a male donor with ankylosing spondylitis or in good health (not recorded which). The sample comprised blood, either unsorted or a sorted T cell fraction (not recorded which). CDR3 in amino acids: CASSSTLTSYEQYF. CDR3 nucleotide sequence: TGTGCCAGCAGTTCTACACTTACCTCCTACGAGCAGTACTTC.